The present entry profiles one T cell receptor (beta chain) with its context. In the source study's methods: Quantification of nucleated cells was approximated via reference gene primer amplification. Some clones are missing from TCRdb's copy, which holds only in-frame ones; the method was immunoSEQ multiplex PCR. The V and J calls and the clone size are those of that table, but D and trimming were determined from the DNA. The sample lists some 20,000 clones, 82% occurring once. This entry belongs to a study of blood T cell repertoires in COVID-19. Study overall: PBMCs, B-cell-depleted T cells, or T cells were the source of the cDNA or gDNA that made up the material.

The sample was peripheral blood. The TCR sequence derives from a human donor in a cohort sampled during active COVID-19.

As DNA, the CDR3 is TGTGCCATCAGTGAGTCCCGGACAGGGAAACATACGCAGTATTTT. Translating gives CAISESRTGKHTQYF. The rearrangement uses TRBV10-3 and TRBJ2-3, with 8 bases aligning to TRBD1. The CDR3 is 15 residues long. Germline trimming cut 0 bases from V and 7 bases from J; bases unmatched to any gene: 6. Germline assignment: CDR1 ENHRY and CDR2 SYGVKD.